Below are 31 T cell receptor beta chains sequenced from a single sample in a study of blood T cell repertoires in COVID-19. Sequencing was performed with immunoSEQ multiplex PCR; in TCRdb, only in-frame clones are kept and a portion is missing. The top ten clones hold about 1.8% of a sample with roughly 290,000 clones, about 89% of them seen once. Sequencing input: PBMCs or T cells enriched from blood (not recorded which). The receptors come from a woman aged 40 to 49 who had recovered from COVID-19.

This chain connects TRBV30 to TRBJ1-2; D is possibly TRBD1 (6 bases). With 1 base removed from V and 4 bases from J, the gap between germline ends came to 13 bases. This CDR3 region has 14 residues. Germline V gene data show CDR1 as GTSNPN and CDR2 as SVGIG (reference sequence). CDR3 in amino acids: CAWSGPGQLYGYTF. The CDR3 bases are TGTGCCTGGAGTGGCCCTGGACAGCTCTATGGCTACACCTTC. Supplemented by reference TRBV30 and TRBJ1-2, the full variable domain reads SQTIHQWPATLVQPVGSPLSLECTVEGTSNPNLYWYRQAAGRGLQLLFYSVGIGQISSEVPQNLSASRPQDRQFILSSKKLLLSDSGFYLCAWSGPGQLYGYTFGSGTRLTVV.

V and J are TRBV19 and TRBJ1-2; no reliable D call. CDR3 length: 14 residues. The ends were cut back, 4 bases at V and 4 bases at J, with 13 bases in the middle. Germline V gives CDR1 LNHDA, CDR2 SQIVND (reference sequence). The CDR3 protein is CASSTGYTSYGYTF. For the CDR3, the DNA is TGTGCCAGTAGTACGGGGTACACGAGCTATGGCTACACCTTC.

By share, this clone counts as medium-sized. The chain is built from TRBV29-1 and TRBJ1-2, with a possible D match to TRBD1 (5 bases). This CDR3 contains 12 residues. Trimming stripped 5 bases from V and 6 bases from J, with 13 bases between. Germline CDR1 reads SQVTM; CDR2 reads ANQGSEA. CDR3 amino acids: CSVPQGGDGYTF. CDR3 in DNA: TGCAGCGTTCCCCAAGGAGGGGATGGCTACACCTTC.

With respect to this clone: Other nucleotide sequences in the sample specify the same CDR3. This chain joins TRBV5-1 and TRBJ1-3, with 9 bases matching TRBD1. The length of the CDR3 is 15 residues. Germline V gene data show CDR1 as SGHRS and CDR2 as YFSETQ. Trimming removed 4 bases from V and 0 bases from J; junction bases left unmatched: 2. The CDR3 region has the DNA TGCGCCAGCAGCCCGGGACAGGGCTCTGGAAACACCATATATTTT. Translation: CASSPGQGSGNTIYF.

The V call is TRBV18, the J call TRBJ1-3; D is unclear. The CDR3 length is 18 residues. Germline CDR1 is KGHSH and CDR2 is LQKENI. V was pared by 2 bases and J by 0 bases, with 17 bases between. CDR3 amino acids: CASSPNRSGSHSGNTIYF. The CDR3 nucleotides are TGTGCCAGCTCACCAAACCGTTCAGGCAGTCACTCTGGAAACACCATATATTTT.

This chain joins TRBV18 and TRBJ1-2, with no clear D. The CDR3 extends over 13 amino acids. Trimming took 6 bases from V and 4 from J, leaving 12 bases between them. In germline, CDR1 is KGHSH, CDR2 LQKENI. The CDR3 DNA reads as TGTGCCAGCTCCCGGGCTGAGGGCTATGGCTACACCTTC. Translation gives CASSRAEGYGYTF. The complete variable domain, with remaining parts taken from reference TRBV18 and TRBJ1-2, reads NAGVMQNPRHLVRRRGQEARLRCSPMKGHSHVYWYRQLPEEGLKFMVYLQKENIIDESGMPKERFSAEFPKEGPSILRIQQVVRGDSAAYFCASSRAEGYGYTFGSGTRLTVV.

The genes are TRBV19 and TRBJ2-2, with TRBD1 as a possible D gene (5 bases). CDR1 and CDR2 (germline): LNHDA, SQIVND (reference sequence). The V and J ends lost 4 bases and 2 bases respectively, with 11 bases between them. CDR3 size: 15 residues. DNA of the CDR3: TGTGCCAGTAGTAGGGATAGGGGAAACACCGGGGAGCTGTTTTTT. Encoded protein: CASSRDRGNTGELFF.

The CDR3 DNA is TGTGCCAGCAGCTCCGCCCAGGGCAACACAGATACGCAGTATTTT. This sequence encodes CASSSAQGNTDTQYF. The chain carries TRBV7-9 and TRBJ2-3, with D perhaps matching TRBD1 (5 bases). Germline-derived CDR1 and CDR2 are SEHNR and FQNEAQ (reference sequence). The CDR3 length is 15 residues. V dropped 4 bases and J dropped 2 bases, with 13 bases sitting between them.

There are a few counts of this clone. The CDR3 is CASSRSGRAPYNEQFF. In nucleotides, the CDR3 is TGTGCCAGCAGCCGTAGCGGGAGGGCCCCCTACAATGAGCAGTTCTTC. The chain uses TRBV7-2 and TRBJ2-1; 11 bases align to TRBD2. This CDR3 region has 16 residues. CDR1 and CDR2 from the germline V gene are SGHTA and FQGNSA. With 5 bases clipped from V and 2 bases from J, the junction kept 5 bases outside the gene matches.

This chain connects TRBV7-9 to TRBJ1-3; D may be TRBD1 (5 bases). The CDR3 spans 15 residues. Germline V gene sequence: CDR1 SEHNR, CDR2 FQNEAQ (reference sequence). V dropped 7 bases and J dropped 3 bases, with 16 bases sitting between them. The CDR3 sequence: CASTTSPGIGNTIYF. Written as DNA, the CDR3 is TGTGCCAGCACCACGTCCCCAGGGATTGGAAACACCATATATTTT.

The rearrangement joins TRBV4-2 to TRBJ2-1; 9 bases align to TRBD2. The trim removed 1 base at V and 4 bases at J, leaving 8 bases unmatched. The CDR3 runs 17 residues. The germline V gene encodes CDR1 LGHNA and CDR2 YNFKEQ. In nucleotides, the CDR3 is TGTGCCAGCAGCCAAGCGGTGGCTAGCGGGGTTTACAATGAGCAGTTCTTC. Translated, it gives CASSQAVASGVYNEQFF.

The J gene is TRBJ2-2, the V gene TRBV2, with D possibly TRBD1 on 6 matching bases. The CDR3 sequence is 13 residues long. Per the germline V gene, CDR1 is SNHLY and CDR2 is FYNNEI. The V end lost 6 bases, the J end lost 4 bases, and 9 bases lay between the germline ends. The CDR3 loop is CASRGAFTGELFF. CDR3 in DNA: TGTGCCAGCAGGGGGGCCTTCACCGGGGAGCTGTTTTTT.

The chain uses TRBV19 and TRBJ1-2, with D hard to call. Germline V gene sequence: CDR1 LNHDA, CDR2 SQIVND (reference sequence). The CDR3 has 17 amino acids. Trimming removed 5 bases at V and 2 bases at J, with 21 bases between. CDR3: CASSPHNIRRGNYGYTF. The CDR3 DNA is TGTGCCAGTAGTCCTCATAATATCCGTCGGGGAAACTATGGCTACACCTTC.

The CDR3 sequence is CASSSDSGYTF. The CDR3 nucleotides read TGTGCCAGCAGTTCCGATAGTGGCTACACCTTC. The V call is TRBV6-5, the J call TRBJ1-2; no definite D call. V was cut by 4 bases and J by 7 bases, with 7 bases left in between. Looked up from germline, CDR1 is MNHEY and CDR2 is SVGAGI. The length of the CDR3 is 11 residues.

This clone was detected once. The chain combines TRBV2 with TRBJ2-1; a possible D gene is TRBD2 (5 bases). Germline V lookup: CDR1 SNHLY, CDR2 FYNNEI. V lost 6 bases and J lost 1, with 13 bases in between. This CDR3 contains 15 residues. CDR3 sequence (DNA): TGTGCCAGCAGCCCCCTTGGGGAGTCCTACAATGAGCAGTTCTTC. Amino acids: CASSPLGESYNEQFF.

This chain uses TRBV19 with TRBJ1-2; D is undetermined. V lost 5 bases, J lost 6 bases, and 19 bases lay in between. The germline V gene encodes CDR1 LNHDA and CDR2 SQIVND (reference sequence). This CDR3 contains 15 residues. The CDR3 spells CASSSGIGRADGYTF. CDR3 coding DNA: TGTGCCAGTAGTTCGGGGATCGGTCGCGCTGATGGCTACACCTTC. The entire variable domain, with the rest obtained from reference TRBV19 and TRBJ1-2, is as follows: DGGITQSPKYLFRKEGQNVTLSCEQNLNHDAMYWYRQDPGQGLRLIYYSQIVNDFQKGDIAEGYSVSREKKESFPLTVTSAQKNPTAFYLCASSSGIGRADGYTFGSGTRLTVV.

V is TRBV18 and J is TRBJ2-1; 11 bases line up with TRBD1. The junction had 1 base not matched to a gene; V was cut back by 0 bases and J by 3 bases. The CDR3 has 16 amino acids. The germline gives CDR1 KGHSH, CDR2 LQKENI. In DNA, the CDR3 is TGTGCCAGCTCACCACCCGGGACAGGGGGCTACAATGAGCAGTTCTTC. Translating gives CASSPPGTGGYNEQFF.

The chain couples TRBV6-5 to TRBJ2-1; tentative D call: TRBD2 (6 bases). This CDR3 contains 15 residues. Deletions cut 4 bases from V and 8 bases from J, with 18 bases between. Germline V gene data show CDR1 as MNHEY and CDR2 as SVGAGI. The CDR3 protein is CASSFSGSSDDEQFF. The CDR3 DNA is TGTGCCAGCAGTTTCTCCGGGAGTTCGGATGATGAGCAGTTCTTC.

The genes are TRBV3-1 (or the pseudogene TRBV3-2) and TRBJ2-5, with 8 positions matching TRBD2. Germline V lookup: CDR1 LGHDT, CDR2 YNNKEL (reference sequence). The CDR3 extends over 18 amino acids. The V segment lost 0 bases and the J segment 2 bases; nucleotides outside the gene matches: 11. CDR3 sequence reads: CASSQDRDTGLGQETQYF. In nucleotides, the CDR3 is TGTGCCAGCAGCCAAGACCGCGATACGGGACTAGGACAAGAGACCCAGTACTTC.

V is TRBV14 and J is TRBJ1-3, with D perhaps matching TRBD1 (6 bases). V dropped 4 bases and J dropped 4 bases, with 11 bases sitting between them. The CDR3 sequence is 14 residues long. CDR1 is SGHDN, CDR2 FVKESK, per germline. CDR3 in DNA: TGTGCCAGCAGCCCACAGGGAGCCGGAAACACCATATATTTT. Its protein product is CASSPQGAGNTIYF.

The chain is built from TRBV19 and TRBJ2-7; 8 nucleotides line up with TRBD1. In germline, CDR1 is LNHDA, CDR2 SQIVND (reference sequence). Losses at the gene ends were 7 bases for V and 2 bases for J; bases not matched to a gene: 13. This CDR3 comprises 16 residues. CDR3 nucleotide sequence: TGTGCCAGTACCAACCTTCCCGGACAGGGAACCTACGAGCAGTACTTC. Protein product: CASTNLPGQGTYEQYF.

The rearrangement uses TRBV3-1 (or the pseudogene TRBV3-2) and TRBJ2-7, with 10 bases aligning to TRBD1. Germline values: CDR1 LGHDT, CDR2 YNNKEL (reference sequence). The CDR3 consists of 16 residues. V lost 2 bases, J lost 6 bases, and 10 bases stayed unmatched. CDR3 protein: CASSQNEGQGRVEQYF. In DNA form, the CDR3 reads TGTGCCAGCAGCCAAAACGAGGGACAGGGGAGGGTCGAGCAGTACTTC.

The J gene is TRBJ1-2, the V gene TRBV12-3 or TRBV12-4; D gene unclear. V was clipped by 5 bases and J by 7 bases, with 14 bases between them. This CDR3 contains 13 residues. CDR3 region: CASSPTRNRGYTF. The CDR3 region has the DNA TGTGCCAGCAGTCCGACAAGAAACCGTGGCTACACCTTC.

The rearrangement uses TRBV10-3 and TRBJ2-3, with D possibly being TRBD2 (6 bases). V was pared by 0 bases and J by 3 bases, with 10 bases between. CDR1 ENHRY and CDR2 SYGVKD come from the germline V gene. This CDR3 has 15 amino acids. CDR3 sequence: CAISESTGVTDTQYF. In DNA, the CDR3 is TGTGCCATCAGTGAGTCGACGGGAGTAACAGATACGCAGTATTTT.

V gene TRBV18 combines with J gene TRBJ2-7, with 7 bases identical to TRBD1. Trimming cost V 3 bases and J 2 bases; bases outside gene matches: 7. The CDR3 covers 15 residues. Germline loops: CDR1 KGHSH, CDR2 LQKENI. The DNA for the CDR3 is TGTGCCAGCTCACCGTCATACAGGGGAGCCTACGAGCAGTACTTC. It yields the protein CASSPSYRGAYEQYF.

The V gene is TRBV12-5, the J gene TRBJ1-1; D possibly corresponds to TRBD1 (6 bases). Trimming shortened V by 2 bases and J by 7 bases, and 20 bases separated the two germline ends. This CDR3 comprises 16 residues. Germline-derived CDR1 and CDR2 are LGHNT and FRNRAP. The CDR3 bases are TGTGCTAGTGGTTTGTCGGGGACAAGGGGAAAACTTGAAGCTTTCTTT. It codes for CASGLSGTRGKLEAFF.

V usage is TRBV12-5 and J usage is TRBJ1-5; possibly TRBD1 for D (6 bases). The CDR3 runs 14 residues. In germline, CDR1 is LGHNT, CDR2 FRNRAP. V shed 3 bases and J shed 5 bases, with 11 bases lying between them. The CDR3 here is CASGLGGRDQPQHF. The CDR3 DNA sequence: TGTGCTAGTGGTTTAGGGGGAAGGGATCAGCCCCAGCATTTT.

The CDR3, as DNA: TGTGCCAGCAGCCCCAGCGGGGTAAACAATGAGCAGTTCTTC. It is translated as CASSPSGVNNEQFF. The chain joins TRBV7-9 to TRBJ2-1, with 7 bases identical to TRBD2. The J segment lost 5 bases and the V segment lost 5 bases, leaving 6 bases of the junction unmatched. Germline loops: CDR1 SEHNR, CDR2 FQNEAQ (reference sequence). This CDR3 is 14 amino acids long.

This clone turned up a few times. The chain uses TRBV6-2 or TRBV6-3 and TRBJ1-3; D is unresolved. This CDR3 contains 14 residues. Germline V gives CDR1 MNHEY, CDR2 SVGEGT. Trimming pared 5 bases from V and 5 bases from J, leaving 13 bases between. The chain's CDR3 is CASSPESPRNTIYF. CDR3 DNA sequence: TGTGCCAGCAGTCCCGAGTCCCCGAGAAACACCATATATTTT.

V is TRBV12-5 and J is TRBJ1-1; possible D gene TRBD1, 5 bases. Between the trimmed V and J ends, which lost 9 bases and 1 base, there was a span of 15 bases. The CDR3 totals 14 residues. Germline values: CDR1 LGHNT, CDR2 FRNRAP. Here the CDR3 DNA reads TGTGCTAGCCGCATGGGGGGTTCGAACACTGAAGCTTTCTTT. Protein sequence: CASRMGGSNTEAFF.

The chain joins TRBV11-3 to TRBJ2-1; the D is unclear. This CDR3 comprises 13 residues. V lost 1 base and J 12 bases, leaving 13 bases between the germline ends. Per the germline V gene, CDR1 is SGHNT and CDR2 is YENEEA. This chain's CDR3 is CASSLVPQRGQFF. CDR3 nucleotides: TGTGCCAGCAGCTTAGTACCTCAACGAGGGCAGTTCTTC.